Sequencing of this T cell receptor beta chain was carried out in a study of identifying expanded T cells in peripheral blood (dated by TCRdb to the late 2010s). Background on the whole study: Four technical replicates, made by sequencing separate aliquots from the same pool of genomic DNA, were compared pairwise.

During the collection period, no immune events, such as infections, were documented for the healthy donors. Healthy-donor blood repertoires served as a training cohort to calibrate time-dependent variance in a beta-binomial model of T-cell clone differential abundance. There were roughly 10 healthy donors in the training cohort, of whom 3 were female and 7 were male. Donor ages ranged from about 25 to 70 years, with an average of about 44 years. Whole blood, obtained from a commercial supplier, was collected from each healthy donor at three time points spaced approximately 15 days apart. For immunosequencing, genomic DNA was extracted from whole blood that had not been sorted. TCRbeta CDR3 regions were profiled with the immunoSEQ Assay using bias-controlled multiplex PCR amplification of genomic DNA. On the study's bioinformatics: To quantify the absolute abundance of each unique TCRbeta CDR3 region, the sequences were collapsed and filtered. Differential abundance was tested with a binomial (Fisher-equivalent) model and with a beta-binomial model adding time-dependent variance fitted from healthy donors. Any clone with fewer than 5 combined templates was excluded, and a clone was called differentially abundant if its Benjamini-Hochberg FDR was below 0.01. Using the form v = (b*log(k)+a)^2, the beta-binomial variance was modeled as a function of the total template count across the two samples. The table was pulled from immuneACCESS by TCRdb, which kept in-frame rearrangements only. Such tables lose some clones; where checked, under half of the loss comes from unresolved V genes, and the rest has no known cause. V, J and clone size derive from that table, while D and trimming were established from the DNA sequence. This sample gives approximately 91,000 clones in total; 70% to 90% of them show up just once. The ten largest make up about 4% of the sample.

The investigation overall reported the following: The binomial model flagged 0.9 to 1.5 differentially abundant clones between technical replicates, compared with approximately 16 over roughly 2 weeks and approximately 20 over roughly 4 weeks. The authors expected biological variance in healthy repertoires might increase further over much longer intervals such as months to years. Across all healthy donors, variance in clone template counts between approximately two-week samples was found to increase significantly with total template count. Both the number of clones called differentially abundant and the false-positive rate were significantly reduced by the beta-binomial model across all healthy-donor time intervals.

In regard to this clone: Its antigen has not been determined. Qualities for individual bases were not recorded, and no much larger clone is one base off.

Spanning cysteine to phenylalanine, the CDR3 consists of 15 amino acids. Left in the record is the CDR3 DNA by itself, 45 bases read in frame from the first base. The junction shows trimming of 2 bases on V and 4 bases on J, and the gene matches do not reach 5 bases of it. Sequences SGHRS (CDR1) and YFSETQ (CDR2) are obtained from the germline V gene. In this chain, TRBV5-1 is recombined with TRBJ2-1; TRBD2 agrees with 8 junctional bases. Sample: blood. This TCR was recovered from a person between 18 and 75 years old in good health. The CDR3 protein is CASSFLAGTYNEQFF. The nucleotides read TGCGCCAGCAGCTTCCTAGCGGGCACATACAATGAGCAGTTCTTC.